This is a list of T cell receptor beta chains from one sample in a study of cytomegalovirus exposure and HLA in healthy donors. Generated by immunoSEQ multiplex PCR, the TCRdb table keeps only in-frame clones and is missing some. The repertoire has roughly 93,000 clones, under 80% of them found once; the top ten carry approximately 9.2%. Source material: PBMCs. These receptors were obtained from a human donor in good health. The CDR3 runs from the conserved cysteine through the conserved F or W. Each record gives: J gene, clone size, D gene, CDR3 length, V gene, CDR3 DNA, CDR3 protein. D genes are given only for firm matches. Expanded clones are given a class, and other clones once, few, many or no size at all.

>TRBJ1-2|once|TRBD1|16|TRBV19
TGTGCCAGTAGTTTCACTTTGACAGGGGGCGACGGAGGCTACACCTTC
CASSFTLTGGDGGYTF
>TRBJ2-2|once|TRBD1|16|TRBV5-4
TGTGCCAGCAGCTTTAGTGGGACAGCAAACCCCGGGGAGCTGTTTTTT
CASSFSGTANPGELFF
>TRBJ2-1|-|TRBD2|19|TRBV10-3
TGTGCCGCAGGCTCCTCCGGGACTACCGGATTCAGCTCCTACAATGAGCAGTTCTTC
CAAGSSGTTGFSSYNEQFF
>TRBJ2-5|-|TRBD1|15|TRBV5-6
TGTGCCAGCAGCTACGCCCGCAGGGGGAAAGAGACCCAGTACTTC
CASSYARRGKETQYF
>TRBJ2-2|few|TRBD1|18|TRBV7-9
TGTGCCAGCACCTATTCATTGGCGGACAGGGGGTCCACCGGGGAGCTGTTTTTT
CASTYSLADRGSTGELFF
>TRBJ2-7|-|-|15|TRBV14
TGTGCCAGCAGCCAAGATGTAGGACTCTCCTACGAGCAGTACTTC
CASSQDVGLSYEQYF
>TRBJ1-5|-|TRBD1|13|TRBV29-1
TGCAGCACAGGACAGGGAGCGGGGCAGCCCCAGCATTTT
CSTGQGAGQPQHF
>TRBJ1-1|once|-|15|TRBV6-5
TGTGCCAGCAGTTACTCGGGCAGCCCGAACACTGAAGCTTTCTTT
CASSYSGSPNTEAFF
>TRBJ1-1|-|TRBD1|14|TRBV4-1
TGCGCCAGCAGCCGACCGGGACAGGGTGGAGAAGCTTTCTTT
CASSRPGQGGEAFF
>TRBJ2-1|once|TRBD2|16|TRBV5-1
TGCGCCAGCAGCTTGTTCAAGCTAGCGGGAGAAAATGAGCAGTTCTTC
CASSLFKLAGENEQFF
>TRBJ2-5|-|TRBD2|16|TRBV5-1
TGCGCCAGCAGCTGGGGGCTAGCGGGGGCACAAGAGACCCAGTACTTC
CASSWGLAGAQETQYF
>TRBJ2-1|-|-|14|TRBV11-1
TGTGCCAGCAGCTTCCAGGGAATTTACAATGAGCAGTTCTTC
CASSFQGIYNEQFF
>TRBJ1-1|-|-|14|TRBV6-1
TGTGCCAGCAGTGAGACACAGGGTTTATCTGAAGCTTTCTTT
CASSETQGLSEAFF
>TRBJ2-1|few|-|13|TRBV7-7
TGTGCCAGCAGCTTAGCAACGAGCAATGAGCAGTTCTTC
CASSLATSNEQFF
>TRBJ1-1|-|-|15|TRBV6-1
TGTGCCAGCAGTGATTTTTTTTCTTCTTTCGCTGAAGCTTTCTTT
CASSDFFSSFAEAFF
>TRBJ1-2|-|-|14|TRBV5-1
TGCGCCAGCAGCTCGAACACCGGGACTCGAGGCTACACCTTC
CASSSNTGTRGYTF
>TRBJ2-2|few|TRBD2|16|TRBV5-4
TGTGCCAGCAGCCAGGGACTAGCGGGTTTTACCGGGGAGCTGTTTTTT
CASSQGLAGFTGELFF
>TRBJ1-2|-|-|13|TRBV6-1
TGTGCCAGCAGTGCCCTATTAGGGGATGGCTACACCTTC
CASSALLGDGYTF
>TRBJ2-1|-|TRBD2|15|TRBV2
TGTGCCAGCAGTGATGGTAGCGGGAGATACAATGAGCAGTTCTTC
CASSDGSGRYNEQFF
>TRBJ2-7|-|-|15|TRBV19
TGTGCCAGTAGTATGCAGCAGGGGAGCAGCTACGAGCAGTACTTC
CASSMQQGSSYEQYF
>TRBJ2-2|-|TRBD1|15|TRBV11-2
TGTGCCAGCAGCCCTAGACAGGGGAACACCGGGGAGCTGTTTTTT
CASSPRQGNTGELFF
>TRBJ1-1|-|-|14|TRBV2
TGTGCCAGCAGCGTGCTTGGCAGGAACACTGAAGCTTTCTTT
CASSVLGRNTEAFF
>TRBJ2-3|-|TRBD2|16|TRBV11-2
TGTGCCAGCAGAAAACTAGCGGGGGGGCTGGGAGATACGCAGTATTTT
CASRKLAGGLGDTQYF
>TRBJ2-1|-|TRBD2|15|TRBV5-1
TGCGCCAGCAGCCCCACTAGCGGCTTGAGGGGTGAGCAGTTCTTC
CASSPTSGLRGEQFF
>TRBJ1-2|-|TRBD1|17|TRBV14
TGTGCCAGCAGCCAAGATCTGAGGACAGGAAGCCTCTATGGCTACACCTTC
CASSQDLRTGSLYGYTF
>TRBJ1-1|-|-|14|TRBV6-5
TGTGCCAGCAGTTACTCGCGCGGGAACACTGAAGCTTTCTTT
CASSYSRGNTEAFF
>TRBJ1-1|-|-|14|TRBV5-1
TGCGCCAGCAGCGAGCCAGGAGGGTCCACTGAAGCTTTCTTT
CASSEPGGSTEAFF
>TRBJ2-3|-|-|15|TRBV5-1
TGCGCCAGCAGCTCTCGCGGGACGGGCACAGATACGCAGTATTTT
CASSSRGTGTDTQYF
>TRBJ2-7|few|-|15|TRBV5-4
TGTGCCAGCAGCTTGCCCGGCGGTTCTTCCTACGAGCAGTACTTC
CASSLPGGSSYEQYF
>TRBJ2-2|-|-|13|TRBV19
TGTGCCAGCGGGACTGCTCACACCGGGGAGCTGTTTTTT
CASGTAHTGELFF
>TRBJ1-6|-|-|14|TRBV4-3
TGCGCCAGCAGCCAGGGACAAGAGAATTCACCCCTCCACTTT
CASSQGQENSPLHF
>TRBJ1-1|few|-|14|TRBV5-1
TGCGCCAGCAGCTTGGAGGGGCCGAACACTGAAGCTTTCTTT
CASSLEGPNTEAFF
>TRBJ1-1|few|TRBD1|15|TRBV6-5
TGTGCCAGCAGTTGGGACAGAAGAATGAACACTGAAGCTTTCTTT
CASSWDRRMNTEAFF
>TRBJ1-2|-|TRBD1|13|TRBV30
TGTGCCTGGAGCAAGGGGGCTAAATGGGGCTACACCTTC
CAWSKGAKWGYTF
>TRBJ2-7|-|-|15|TRBV9
TGTGCCAGCAGCGCAGGCGACAGGATCTCCCACGAGCAGTACTTC
CASSAGDRISHEQYF
>TRBJ2-3|-|TRBD2|14|TRBV6-5
TGTGCCAGCAGTACCGGGACTAGCAGTGGTACGCAGTATTTT
CASSTGTSSGTQYF
>TRBJ2-7|-|TRBD1|15|TRBV5-1
TGCGCCAGCAGCCTAAGGGACAGGGGGGCCCTGGAGCAGTACTTC
CASSLRDRGALEQYF
>TRBJ2-7|-|TRBD1|14|TRBV29-1
TGCAGCGTTGAAGAAAAGGACAGGCTCTACGAGCAGTACTTC
CSVEEKDRLYEQYF
>TRBJ1-6|few|-|13|TRBV6-1
TGTGCCAGCGTTGCAGGCCTATATTCACCCCTCCACTTT
CASVAGLYSPLHF
>TRBJ2-7|once|-|15|TRBV6-5
TGTGCCAGCAGTCCCGGGACATTCAGCTCCTACGAGCAGTACTTC
CASSPGTFSSYEQYF
>TRBJ1-1|-|-|13|TRBV7-6
TGTGCCAGCAGCTCTAGGGGGAACACTGAAGCTTTCTTT
CASSSRGNTEAFF
>TRBJ1-5|-|TRBD1|16|TRBV30
TGTGCCTGGAGTGTACTTGGGACAGGGCGCAATCAGCCCCAGCATTTT
CAWSVLGTGRNQPQHF
>TRBJ2-7|-|-|16|TRBV7-9
TGTGCCAGCAGCTCCGTGGGGCTAGAGATCGACTACGAGCAGTACTTC
CASSSVGLEIDYEQYF
>TRBJ2-5|-|-|13|TRBV5-4
TGTGCCAGCAGCCGGGACTTTGGGGAGACCCAGTACTTC
CASSRDFGETQYF
>TRBJ1-3|few|-|14|TRBV6-1
TGTGCCAGCAGTCCGCAGGGCTCTGGAAACACCATATATTTT
CASSPQGSGNTIYF
>TRBJ2-7|few|-|14|TRBV5-4
TGTGCCAGCAGCTTGGTTGGCAACTCCTACGAGCAGTACTTC
CASSLVGNSYEQYF